This entry lists 22 T cell receptor beta chains sequenced from one sample in a study of T cell responses to AZD1222 COVID-19 vaccine. Clones were sequenced by immunoSEQ multiplex PCR, and TCRdb holds only the in-frame ones, with some missing. The sample includes some 65,000 clones, approximately 79% of them seen just once. Material: peripheral blood, obtained on day 0 of MenACWY control vaccination. The receptor set was obtained from an adult in good health.

This clone was seen a single time. The chain combines TRBV6-2 or TRBV6-3 with TRBJ2-7; either TRBD1 or TRBD2 may fit D (6 bases each). Trimming removed 6 bases at V and 0 bases at J, with 12 bases between. Germline values: CDR1 MNHEY, CDR2 SVGEGT. The CDR3 runs 14 residues. CDR3 nucleotide sequence: TGTGCCAGCAGCGAGGGGGGCTACTCCTACGAGCAGTACTTC. Translating gives CASSEGGYSYEQYF.

This clone was counted once. The genes are TRBV28 and TRBJ1-2, with D hard to call. The CDR3 contains 11 residues. Between the trimmed V and J ends, which lost 10 bases and 8 bases, there was a span of 14 bases. CDR1 is MDHEN and CDR2 is SYDVKM in the germline V gene. The CDR3 DNA is TGTGCCACCGGGCGTCTTGAAGGCTACACCTTC. Encoded protein: CATGRLEGYTF.

The chain has TRBV3-1 (or the pseudogene TRBV3-2) and TRBJ2-4; no clear D. Trimming cost V 3 bases and J 2 bases, with 11 bases left between them. CDR3 length: 15 amino acids. Per germline, CDR1 LGHDT and CDR2 YNNKEL (reference sequence). CDR3: CASSQGFTTKNIQYF. The CDR3 nucleotides are TGTGCCAGCAGCCAGGGCTTTACAACCAAAAACATTCAGTACTTC.

As for this clone: Other nucleotide sequences in the sample specify the same CDR3. J is TRBJ2-2 and V is TRBV12-3 or TRBV12-4, with D uncertain. The V and J ends lost 3 bases and 4 bases respectively, with 6 bases between them. The length of the CDR3 is 13 residues. CDR3 protein: CASSLGLTGELFF. DNA for the CDR3: TGTGCCAGCAGTTTGGGCCTCACCGGGGAGCTGTTTTTT.

This clone has a single count. J is TRBJ2-7 and V is TRBV30; TRBD2 matches at 8 bases. J gave up 4 bases and V 8 bases, and 10 bases lay outside the gene matches. Germline V lookup: CDR1 GTSNPN, CDR2 SVGIG (reference sequence). This CDR3 is built from 13 residues. The CDR3 reads CAGSGLGAYEQYF. The CDR3 DNA reads as TGTGCCGGTTCGGGACTAGGAGCATACGAGCAGTACTTC.

The chain links TRBV6-5 to TRBJ1-5, with D perhaps TRBD1 (5 bases). The CDR3 runs to 13 residues. Trimming took 7 bases from V and 7 from J, leaving 14 bases between them. From germline, CDR1 is MNHEY and CDR2 SVGAGI. DNA for the CDR3: TGTGCCAGCAATTTAAGGAGGGACCAGCCCCAGCATTTT. Protein product: CASNLRRDQPQHF.

The J gene is TRBJ2-2, the V gene TRBV19; no definite D call. The CDR3 has 16 residues. V was cut by 0 bases and J by 0 bases, with 8 bases left in between. Germline V CDR1 and CDR2: LNHDA, SQIVND (reference sequence). The CDR3 here is CASSIESSPNTGELFF. The CDR3, as DNA: TGTGCCAGTAGTATAGAATCCAGCCCGAACACCGGGGAGCTGTTTTTT.

The gene calls are TRBV19 and TRBJ2-2; no definite D call. Per the germline V gene, CDR1 is LNHDA and CDR2 is SQIVND (reference sequence). V was cut by 2 bases and J by 4 bases, with 8 bases left in between. The CDR3 contains 14 residues. CDR3 sequence reads: CASSIQETTGELFF. CDR3 nucleotides: TGTGCCAGTAGTATACAGGAGACCACCGGGGAGCTGTTTTTT.

This chain uses TRBV2 with TRBJ2-3; 11 bases agree with TRBD2. The CDR3 length is 15 residues. V shed 8 bases, J shed 2 bases, and the junction held 6 bases outside the gene matches. Germline values: CDR1 SNHLY, CDR2 FYNNEI. Written as DNA, the CDR3 is TGTGCCAGCGGGACTAGCGGACCATTCACAGATACGCAGTATTTT. Translated, it gives CASGTSGPFTDTQYF.

This chain connects TRBV5-6 to TRBJ1-2; TRBD1 matches 7 bases. The junction had 2 bases not matched to a gene; V was cut back by 0 bases and J by 3 bases. CDR3 length equals 14 residues. Per germline, CDR1 SGHDT and CDR2 YYEEEE. In DNA form, the CDR3 reads TGTGCCAGCAGCTTGGGTGGGACAGACTATGGCTACACCTTC. It translates to CASSLGGTDYGYTF.

This clone was observed a handful of times. V usage is TRBV30 and J usage is TRBJ2-1; D may be TRBD2 (7 bases). CDR1 is GTSNPN, CDR2 SVGIG, per germline (reference sequence). Trimming cost V 2 bases and J 6 bases, with 17 bases left between them. This CDR3 region has 15 residues. The CDR3: CAWSPPSGGGNEQFF. CDR3 DNA: TGTGCCTGGAGTCCCCCTAGCGGAGGGGGCAATGAGCAGTTCTTC.

The chain recombines TRBV7-8 with TRBJ2-1, with TRBD2 matching 9 bases. The length of the CDR3 is 17 residues. The V gene's germline CDR1 is SGHVS and CDR2 FQNEAQ. V shed 5 bases, J shed 8 bases, and the junction held 16 bases outside the gene matches. The CDR3 DNA reads as TGTGCCAGCAGCCCCTTCTTGGACATTAGCGGGGGCGATGAGCAGTTCTTC. Its translation is CASSPFLDISGGDEQFF.

The chain recombines TRBV12-3 or TRBV12-4 with TRBJ1-1; possible D gene TRBD1, 5 bases. Trimming removed 7 bases from V and 3 bases from J, with 12 bases in between. There are 13 residues in the CDR3. CDR3 sequence reads: CASTRDGYTEAFF. The CDR3 region has the DNA TGTGCCAGCACCCGGGACGGGTACACTGAAGCTTTCTTT.

This clone was detected once. V gene TRBV20-1 combines with J gene TRBJ1-1; D unclear. V was pared by 3 bases and J by 7 bases, with 9 bases between. The CDR3 is made up of 11 amino acids. The germline CDR1 and CDR2 sequences are DFQATT and SNEGSKA (reference sequence). DNA of the CDR3: TGCAGTGCTAGTATGGTTAATGAAGCTTTCTTT. It translates to CSASMVNEAFF.

This clone came up once. The CDR3: CASSASGYQETQYF. CDR3 nucleotides: TGTGCCAGCAGTGCTTCAGGGTACCAAGAGACCCAGTACTTC. V and J are TRBV25-1 and TRBJ2-5; TRBD1 is a possible D gene (5 bases). Germline loops: CDR1 MGHDK, CDR2 SYGVNS. The CDR3 consists of 14 residues. V was shortened by 4 bases and J by 0 bases, with 9 bases between the two germline ends.

CDR3 amino acids: CAISDRLAVSYEQYF. CDR3 in DNA: TGTGCCATCAGTGACCGACTAGCGGTATCCTACGAGCAGTACTTC. The rearrangement uses TRBV10-3 and TRBJ2-7; TRBD2 aligns across 9 bases. This CDR3 comprises 15 residues. The V segment lost 3 bases and the J segment 1 base; nucleotides outside the gene matches: 4. Germline CDR1 ENHRY, CDR2 SYGVKD.

This clone was seen a handful of times. J is TRBJ1-5 and V is TRBV19; maybe TRBD1 (5 bases). V was pared by 5 bases and J by 5 bases, with 10 bases between. The CDR3 totals 13 residues. The germline CDR1 and CDR2 sequences are LNHDA and SQIVND (reference sequence). The DNA for the CDR3 is TGTGCCAGTAGTCAGGGAGGCCATCAGCCCCAGCATTTT. It specifies CASSQGGHQPQHF.

This chain connects TRBV19 to TRBJ1-2; D gene uncertain. This CDR3 has 15 amino acids. The germline gives CDR1 LNHDA, CDR2 SQIVND (reference sequence). Between the trimmed V and J ends, which lost 5 bases and 2 bases, there was a span of 15 bases. In DNA form, the CDR3 reads TGTGCCAGTAGTCCAACAGTACCGGGGAACTATGGCTACACCTTC. As protein: CASSPTVPGNYGYTF. Based on the CDR3 plus reference TRBV19 and TRBJ1-2, the full variable domain is DGGITQSPKYLFRKEGQNVTLSCEQNLNHDAMYWYRQDPGQGLRLIYYSQIVNDFQKGDIAEGYSVSREKKESFPLTVTSAQKNPTAFYLCASSPTVPGNYGYTFGSGTRLTVV.

This clone was seen only once. The genes are TRBV6-6 and TRBJ1-3; D not certain. The germline CDR1 and CDR2 sequences are MNHNY and SVGAGI (reference sequence). The ends were cut back, 1 base at V and 7 bases at J, with 11 bases in the middle. CDR3 length: 14 residues. The chain's CDR3 is CASSYYPETNTIYF. The CDR3 DNA sequence: TGTGCCAGCAGTTACTACCCTGAAACTAACACCATATATTTT.

V usage is TRBV5-1 and J usage is TRBJ1-1, with TRBD1 as a possible D gene (6 bases). CDR1 is SGHRS, CDR2 YFSETQ, per germline. Trimming left V 3 bases short and J 5 bases short, with 11 bases between. CDR3 size: 13 residues. The CDR3 region has the DNA TGCGCCAGCAGCTATACAGGGAGGACTGAAGCTTTCTTT. As protein: CASSYTGRTEAFF.

The rearrangement links TRBV4-1 to TRBJ2-1, with D possibly TRBD2 on 6 matching bases. Germline CDR1 and CDR2: MGHRA and YSYEKL. V lost 2 bases and J lost 0, with 17 bases in between. The CDR3 sequence is 18 residues long. CDR3 in DNA: TGCGCCAGCAGCCAACCCTCCGGAGGGGCAAGCTCCTACAATGAGCAGTTCTTC. Its translation: CASSQPSGGASSYNEQFF.

The V and J genes are TRBV7-8 and TRBJ2-5, with 7 bases fitting TRBD1. The germline V gene encodes CDR1 SGHVS and CDR2 FQNEAQ. Losses at the gene ends were 1 base for V and 7 bases for J; bases not matched to a gene: 6. The CDR3 loop spans 14 amino acids. The CDR3 DNA follows: TGTGCCAGCAGCTTAGGACAGGGATTGGGGACCCAGTACTTC. Protein product: CASSLGQGLGTQYF.